A single T cell receptor (beta chain) is shown here with its context. Assay used: immunoSEQ multiplex PCR; TCRdb lists only in-frame clones, some missing. The sample records about 120,000 clones, roughly 86% being singletons. Trimming pared 3 bases from V and 5 bases from J, leaving 10 bases between. Looked up from germline, CDR1 is MNHEY and CDR2 is SMNVEV (reference sequence). The CDR3 totals 13 residues. The sample originates from a study of blood T cell repertoires in COVID-19. Overall study context: Sources were T cells, B-cell-depleted T cells, or PBMCs; the material itself was cDNA or gDNA.

Specimen: peripheral blood. This sequence was found in a woman in her 70s with COVID-19, enrolled during active disease. The J gene is TRBJ1-1, the V gene TRBV27; D is ambiguous. The CDR3 nucleotides read TGTGCCAGCAGTTTGGAGGTGGGGACTGAAGCTTTCTTT. Amino acids: CASSLEVGTEAFF.